The sequence of this TCR beta chain was determined in a study of T cells in Graves' hyperthyroidism and ophthalmopathy (dated by TCRdb to between 2018 and 2021). At the level of the whole study: Peripheral blood was sampled at the time of initial diagnosis, prior to any treatment. TCR V-J signatures able to tell the groups apart were searched for in a discovery cohort of approximately 95 patients, of whom 43 had Graves' ophthalmopathy and 57 had stable Graves' hyperthyroidism. An independent validation cohort of fewer than 20 hyperthyroidism patients and some 15 patients who later progressed to ophthalmopathy tested prospective prediction of ophthalmopathy. For training and testing, the roughly 93 patients in the discovery cohort were randomly divided in a 7:3 ratio. The study also compared thyroid tissue and blood T-cell repertoires from 6 or 7 Graves' hyperthyroidism patients. Once sampling was done, hyperthyroidism patients were given methimazole at a starting dose of 30 mg daily, whereas ophthalmopathy patients were given high-dose intravenous methylprednisolone. The paper reports TCR Vbeta CDR3 sequencing of approximately 130 peripheral blood samples: approximately 43 ophthalmopathy, 75 to 80 hyperthyroidism and around 17 progressor patients. Overall study results and their limits: A 13 V-J signature model separated ophthalmopathy from stable hyperthyroidism, with approximately 86% sensitivity and roughly 81% specificity in cross-validation and 80%/75% in testing. Blood samples also contained most of the expanded thyroid clonotypes (frequency above 0.001), which suggests that blood repertoires may reflect thyroid immune responses. No statistical method was used to set the sample size in advance, and investigators knew the group allocation. In validation, the model predicted progression to ophthalmopathy with over 65% sensitivity and 72% to 85% specificity, a median of 6.5 months before onset.

The TCR beta CDR3 regions were amplified from RNA transcripts. The TCR CDR3 was subjected to a first round of RT-PCR using the HTBI primer set and the Qiagen OneStep RT-PCR kit. The libraries were constructed in a second round of multiplex PCR and then size-selected and purified. Sequencing of the libraries was done on an Illumina HiSeq2000 using paired-end 100 bp reads. As for how the authors treated the data: SOAPnuke was used to process the raw data, removing reads that contained adapters or uncalled bases, had a mean Phred below 15, or lacked an exact match to the constant primer or identifier. COPE v1.2.5 was used to merge high-quality paired reads, and clonotypes were defined as unique nucleotide sequences. Clonotypes were aligned to IMGT TRBV, TRBD and TRBJ reference segments using MiTCR v1.1. Only V-J combinations with frequency above 0.0001, covering 99% to 99.2% of repertoires, were analysed. The TCS score was defined as the ratio of F50 (clonal expansion) to E x V (chaos), calculated using BLOSUM62-based TCRdist between CDR3 peptides within each V-J. Welch's t-statistics and random forest reduced 500 to 550 V-J features to 13, which were used in a naive Bayes classifier (R e1071). Through fastp at Q25 and MiXCR, TCRdb rebuilt clones from the public reads, retaining in-frame beta chains. Every CDR3 protein is listed once, alongside the most common genes and DNA of its rows. TCRdb, not the original authors, processed these V and J calls. A total of roughly 500,000 distinct CDR3 sequences appear in this sample, about 14% of them only once. Under 7% of the sample belongs to the ten largest clones.

Hyperthyroidism patients were aged 18 to 65 years and newly diagnosed, with disease duration of less than 2 months. Any patient with an uncontrolled infection, another autoimmune disease, pregnancy or lactation was excluded. Diagnoses relied on clinical symptoms, serum thyroxine and TRAb, thyroid ultrasound and orbital computed tomography. Blood from progressor patients was drawn when they were first diagnosed with hyperthyroidism, before any ophthalmopathy symptoms appeared. PBMCs were separated from 10 ml of fresh peripheral blood using Ficoll-Paque density gradient centrifugation. Progressor patients were defined as those initially diagnosed with Graves' hyperthyroidism in whom ophthalmopathy developed during follow-up. Total RNA was extracted with Trizol reagent, and quality was checked on an Agilent 2100 Bioanalyzer. CDR1 and CDR2 are read off the germline V gene as SQVTM and ANQGSEA. Trimming costs V 4 bases and J 2 bases, and their ends lie 4 bases apart. From its cysteine to its phenylalanine, the CDR3 spans 11 amino acids. Solely the CDR3 DNA is kept, with 33 bases framed from the first base.

In this sample, this clonotype turned up many times. The antigen this receptor binds is unknown. Base qualities are not at hand, and no much larger clone is one base apart. Sequencing input: blood. The source is a woman under 40 with Graves' hyperthyroidism that later progressed to Graves' ophthalmopathy. The rearranged chain carries TRBV29-1 and TRBJ2-3; no D gene can be assigned with confidence. The CDR3 region reads CSVGTTDTQYF. The bases read TGCAGCGTTGGAACCACAGATACGCAGTATTTT.